One and the same sample provided the 18 T cell receptor beta chains below, sequenced in a study of blood T cell repertoires in COVID-19. Some clones are missing from TCRdb's copy, which holds only in-frame ones; the method was immunoSEQ multiplex PCR. The sample lists tens of thousands of clones; about 80% were seen once. Sequencing was performed on peripheral blood. Source of these receptors: a man older than 75 with COVID-19, enrolled during active disease.

This clone has just a few counts. The chain recombines TRBV5-4 with TRBJ1-2; no reliable D call. V shed 6 bases and J shed 3 bases, with 12 bases lying between them. The CDR3 extends over 13 amino acids. Germline V gives CDR1 SGHNT, CDR2 YYREEE (reference sequence). The CDR3 sequence: CASTYARDYGYTF. The CDR3 DNA follows: TGTGCCAGCACTTATGCGAGAGACTATGGCTACACCTTC.

The chain couples TRBV27 to TRBJ1-2; possibly TRBD1 for D (6 bases). Germline V CDR1 and CDR2: MNHEY, SMNVEV (reference sequence). The CDR3 is 14 residues long. V was shortened by 3 bases and J by 7 bases, with 15 bases between the two germline ends. This CDR3 is CASSLSRGMSGYTF. CDR3 coding DNA: TGTGCCAGCAGTTTGTCTAGGGGGATGTCTGGCTACACCTTC.

The gene calls are TRBV7-2 and TRBJ1-5; D may be TRBD1 (5 bases). CDR1 and CDR2 from the germline V gene are SGHTA and FQGNSA. Trimming removed 1 base from V and 6 bases from J, with 16 bases in between. The CDR3 totals 16 residues. The CDR3 nucleotides read TGTGCCAGCAGCTTAGTGACAGCGGGAGGTGGTCAGCCCCAGCATTTT. This codes for CASSLVTAGGGQPQHF.

CDR3 coding DNA: TGTGCCAGCAGTACCGGGGTTCCACCCCTCCACTTT. The encoded protein is CASSTGVPPLHF. V is TRBV7-2 and J is TRBJ1-6; D gene uncertain. V was pared by 6 bases and J by 11 bases, with 11 bases between. CDR1 and CDR2 from the germline V gene are SGHTA and FQGNSA. The CDR3 is 12 residues long.

The chain joins TRBV19 to TRBJ2-5, with 10 bases lining up with TRBD1. V lost 5 bases and J lost 3; bases outside the gene matches: 3. Germline V gene lookup returns CDR1 LNHDA and CDR2 SQIVND (reference sequence). CDR3 length equals 14 residues. The CDR3 coding sequence is TGTGCCAGTAGTTTCGGGACAGGGGAAGAGACCCAGTACTTC. Protein: CASSFGTGEETQYF.

This rearrangement joins TRBV27 to TRBJ1-5, with 11 bases that match TRBD1. Germline V CDR1 and CDR2: MNHEY, SMNVEV (reference sequence). V lost 5 bases and J lost 5; bases outside the gene matches: 5. The CDR3 sequence is 15 residues long. The CDR3 sequence is CASSMLGQGDQPQHF. The CDR3 DNA follows: TGTGCCAGCAGTATGTTGGGACAGGGGGATCAGCCCCAGCATTTT.

The sample holds one count of this clone. The identical CDR3 is also encoded by other nucleotide sequences in the sample. The chain carries TRBV7-2 and TRBJ1-4; D perhaps matches TRBD1 (5 bases). This CDR3 comprises 12 residues. The germline V gene encodes CDR1 SGHTA and CDR2 FQGNSA. V shed 5 bases and J shed 8 bases, with 9 bases lying between them. The CDR3 reads CASSPQGEKLFF. The CDR3, as DNA: TGTGCCAGCAGCCCGCAGGGCGAAAAACTGTTTTTT.

The V gene is TRBV19, the J gene TRBJ1-4; D call uncertain. From germline, CDR1 is LNHDA and CDR2 SQIVND (reference sequence). V was clipped by 3 bases and J by 6 bases, with 14 bases between them. CDR3 length equals 15 residues. The CDR3 coding sequence is TGTGCCAGTAGTATCCTGCGTCCGAGGGATGAAAAACTGTTTTTT. Translated, it gives CASSILRPRDEKLFF.

V usage is TRBV30 and J usage is TRBJ1-6; no firm D call. The V end was cut by 1 base, the J end by 3 bases, with 7 bases between. Germline values: CDR1 GTSNPN, CDR2 SVGIG (reference sequence). CDR3 size: 14 residues. This CDR3 is CAWSGQRYNSPLHF. CDR3 in DNA: TGTGCCTGGAGTGGGCAGCGCTATAATTCACCCCTCCACTTT.

A few counts support this clone. The chain couples TRBV30 to TRBJ1-2; D possibly corresponds to TRBD1 (5 bases). Deletions cut 6 bases from V and 2 bases from J, with 13 bases between. The germline CDR1 and CDR2 sequences are GTSNPN and SVGIG (reference sequence). This CDR3 region has 13 residues. CDR3 in DNA: TGTGCCTGTGATAGGGGCAGCAACTATGGCTACACCTTC. This sequence encodes CACDRGSNYGYTF.

The rearrangement joins TRBV19 to TRBJ1-2, with TRBD1 matching over 9 bases. Germline trimming cut 4 bases from V and 4 bases from J; bases unmatched to any gene: 10. This CDR3 comprises 16 residues. Per the germline V gene, CDR1 is LNHDA and CDR2 is SQIVND (reference sequence). CDR3 nucleotide sequence: TGTGCCAGTAGTACACCCGGACAGGGGCTTATCTATGGCTACACCTTC. Protein sequence: CASSTPGQGLIYGYTF.

The rearrangement uses TRBV2 and TRBJ1-5; D is undetermined. Trimming removed 6 bases at V and 6 bases at J, with 12 bases between. This CDR3 spans 13 amino acids. Per the germline V gene, CDR1 is SNHLY and CDR2 is FYNNEI. The CDR3 nucleotides are TGTGCCAGCAGGGGCTCCGAGAGTCAGCCCCAGCATTTT. Amino acid sequence: CASRGSESQPQHF.

The CDR3 DNA is TGCGCCAGCAGCTTTGGGGGGACTGAAGCTTTCTTT. It specifies CASSFGGTEAFF. The V gene is TRBV5-1, the J gene TRBJ1-1; the D gene is possibly TRBD1 (5 bases). The ends were cut back, 2 bases at V and 5 bases at J, with 7 bases in the middle. The CDR3 length is 12 residues. Germline V gene sequence: CDR1 SGHRS, CDR2 YFSETQ.

This clone was counted once. This sequence joins TRBV19 and TRBJ1-5; maybe TRBD1 (5 bases). Looked up from germline, CDR1 is LNHDA and CDR2 is SQIVND (reference sequence). The CDR3 is 15 amino acids. Trimming stripped 5 bases from V and 4 bases from J, with 15 bases between. CDR3: CASSWFTQGNQPQHF. Here the CDR3 DNA reads TGTGCCAGTAGTTGGTTCACTCAGGGAAATCAGCCCCAGCATTTT.

The chain employs TRBV30 and TRBJ1-2, with TRBD1 matching over 7 bases. This CDR3 is 16 amino acids long. CDR1 and CDR2 (germline): GTSNPN, SVGIG (reference sequence). V lost 0 bases and J lost 8; bases outside the gene matches: 15. CDR3 DNA sequence: TGTGCCTGGAGTGTCCTCTCCCGACAGGGTACGTCGGGCTACACCTTC. This codes for CAWSVLSRQGTSGYTF.

This chain joins TRBV7-2 and TRBJ1-2; 12 bases fit TRBD1. The trim removed 2 bases at V and 8 bases at J, leaving 6 bases unmatched. CDR1 SGHTA and CDR2 FQGNSA come from the germline V gene. CDR3 length equals 15 residues. The CDR3 loop reads CASSLIRDRGQGYTF. The CDR3 nucleotides read TGTGCCAGCAGCTTAATCCGGGACAGGGGGCAGGGCTACACCTTC.

This rearrangement joins TRBV18 to TRBJ1-3, with a tentative D call TRBD1 (5 bases). This CDR3 region has 13 residues. Germline V gene sequence: CDR1 KGHSH, CDR2 LQKENI. V dropped 5 bases and J dropped 8 bases, with 13 bases sitting between them. CDR3 DNA sequence: TGTGCCAGCTCATCGCAAGGGGTAGACACCATATATTTT. Translation gives CASSSQGVDTIYF.

Only a few counts were recorded for this clone. The V gene is TRBV18, the J gene TRBJ1-6; D possibly corresponds to TRBD1 (6 bases). CDR1 KGHSH and CDR2 LQKENI come from the germline V gene. The CDR3 extends over 14 amino acids. The germline V and J ends were trimmed by 4 bases and 10 bases, with 14 bases remaining between them. Here the CDR3 reads CASSLDRLRSPLHF. CDR3 nucleotide sequence: TGTGCCAGCTCACTCGACAGGTTGCGCTCACCCCTCCACTTT.